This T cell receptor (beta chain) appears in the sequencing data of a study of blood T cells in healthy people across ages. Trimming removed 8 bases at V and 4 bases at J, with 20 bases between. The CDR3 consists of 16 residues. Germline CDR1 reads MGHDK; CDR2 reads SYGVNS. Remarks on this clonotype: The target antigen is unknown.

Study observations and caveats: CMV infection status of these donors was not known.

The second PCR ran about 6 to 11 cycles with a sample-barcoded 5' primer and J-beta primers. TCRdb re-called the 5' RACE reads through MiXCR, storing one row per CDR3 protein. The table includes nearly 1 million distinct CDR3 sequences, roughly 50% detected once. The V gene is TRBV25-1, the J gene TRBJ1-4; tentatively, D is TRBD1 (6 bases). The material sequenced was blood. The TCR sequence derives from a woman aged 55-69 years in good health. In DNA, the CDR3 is TGTGCCAGCGGGCCGAGGGGAAGGGGGTATAATGAAAAACTGTTTTTT. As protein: CASGPRGRGYNEKLFF. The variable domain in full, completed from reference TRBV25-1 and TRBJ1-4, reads EADIYQTPRYLVIGTGKKITLECSQTMGHDKMYWYQQDPGMELHLIHYSYGVNSTEKGDLSSESTVSRIRTEHFPLTLESARPSHTSQYLCASGPRGRGYNEKLFFGSGTQLSVL.